Below are 18 T cell receptor beta chains sequenced from a single sample in a study of cytomegalovirus exposure and HLA in healthy donors. The method was immunoSEQ multiplex PCR; TCRdb's version includes in-frame clones alone and lacks a portion of them. The profile shows about 86,000 clones, 85% to 95% of them singletons. The sample taken for sequencing was PBMCs. Receptors originate from a man between 18 and 35 years old in good health and CMV-seronegative.

This rearrangement joins TRBV10-3 to TRBJ2-2, with D hard to call. Trimming pared 3 bases from V and 4 bases from J, leaving 15 bases between. CDR3 length: 16 residues. Germline CDR1 and CDR2: ENHRY and SYGVKD. CDR3 sequence: CAISDYAEKGTGELFF. CDR3 coding DNA: TGTGCCATCAGTGATTACGCGGAGAAAGGCACCGGGGAGCTGTTTTTT.

V usage is TRBV19 and J usage is TRBJ1-5; 10 bases line up with TRBD1. V dropped 6 bases and J dropped 6; count of bases not matched to a gene: 2. In germline, CDR1 is LNHDA, CDR2 SQIVND (reference sequence). CDR3 size: 13 residues. CDR3 residues: CASSGQGGQPQHF. CDR3 nucleotide sequence: TGTGCCAGTAGCGGACAGGGGGGTCAGCCCCAGCATTTT.

The rearrangement links TRBV10-1 to TRBJ2-1; 10 bases agree with TRBD2. The trim removed 0 bases at V and 7 bases at J, leaving 12 bases unmatched. This CDR3 has 18 residues. In germline, CDR1 is WNHNN, CDR2 SYGVQD (reference sequence). The CDR3 DNA follows: TGCGCCAGCAGTGAGTCACGAGCTAGCGGGAGTAGTAAGAATGAGCAGTTCTTC. It yields the protein CASSESRASGSSKNEQFF.

V and J are TRBV11-2 and TRBJ1-2; TRBD1 agrees at 7 bases. The CDR3 spans 13 residues. Per the germline V gene, CDR1 is SGHAT and CDR2 is FQNNGV. The V segment lost 3 bases and the J segment 4 bases; nucleotides outside the gene matches: 2. CDR3 amino acids: CASSLDRPYGYTF. CDR3 DNA: TGTGCCAGCAGCTTGGACAGGCCCTATGGCTACACCTTC.

The J gene is TRBJ1-2, the V gene TRBV30; possible D gene TRBD1, 6 bases. The CDR3 extends over 13 amino acids. Germline values: CDR1 GTSNPN, CDR2 SVGIG (reference sequence). The V and J ends lost 7 bases and 7 bases respectively, with 19 bases between them. The CDR3 sequence is CAFRTATSGGYTF. The DNA of the CDR3 is TGTGCCTTTCGGACAGCCACCTCCGGTGGCTACACCTTC.

The chain is built from TRBV5-4 and TRBJ2-1, with D perhaps TRBD2 (6 bases). CDR1 SGHNT and CDR2 YYREEE come from the germline V gene (reference sequence). The CDR3 runs 15 residues. The V and J ends lost 1 base and 2 bases respectively, with 10 bases between them. The CDR3 DNA reads as TGTGCCAGCAGCTTGTTGGGGGGAACCTACAATGAGCAGTTCTTC. It codes for CASSLLGGTYNEQFF.

This sequence joins TRBV28 and TRBJ2-1, with 11 nucleotides matching TRBD2. Germline CDR1 is MDHEN and CDR2 is SYDVKM. The CDR3 is 14 amino acids. The trim removed 6 bases at V and 8 bases at J, leaving 6 bases unmatched. The chain's CDR3 is CASRGLAGWDEQFF. The CDR3 nucleotides are TGTGCCAGCAGAGGACTAGCGGGTTGGGATGAGCAGTTCTTC. Full variable domain (missing parts from reference TRBV28 and TRBJ2-1): DVKVTQSSRYLVKRTGEKVFLECVQDMDHENMFWYRQDPGLGLRLIYFSYDVKMKEKGDIPEGYSVSREKKERFSLILESASTNQTSMYLCASRGLAGWDEQFFGPGTRLTVL.

The rearrangement joins TRBV6-5 to TRBJ1-1; 8 bases match TRBD1. V shed 11 bases, J shed 1 base, and the junction held 6 bases outside the gene matches. Looked up from germline, CDR1 is MNHEY and CDR2 is SVGAGI. The CDR3 consists of 13 residues. The CDR3 here is CAARQGTNTEAFF. CDR3 nucleotides: TGTGCCGCCAGACAGGGGACGAACACTGAAGCTTTCTTT.

This clone was counted a single time. This chain connects TRBV6-6 to TRBJ2-7; 9 nucleotides align to TRBD1. This CDR3 is built from 15 residues. Germline assignment: CDR1 MNHNY and CDR2 SVGAGI (reference sequence). The V segment lost 1 base and the J segment 4 bases; nucleotides outside the gene matches: 5. The CDR3 nucleotides are TGTGCCAGCAGTTACTTAAGACAGGGGGGATACGAGCAGTACTTC. Its translation is CASSYLRQGGYEQYF.

The rearrangement links TRBV19 to TRBJ2-4, with 9 positions matching TRBD2. This CDR3 is 14 amino acids long. J was trimmed by 7 bases and V by 5 bases; bases with no gene match: 6. Germline CDR1 is LNHDA and CDR2 is SQIVND (reference sequence). CDR3 amino acids: CASSSLAGDNIQYF. In DNA, the CDR3 is TGTGCCAGTAGTTCCTTAGCGGGAGACAACATTCAGTACTTC.

The rearrangement joins TRBV2 to TRBJ2-1; 9 bases line up with TRBD1. J was trimmed by 7 bases and V by 7 bases; bases with no gene match: 11. The length of the CDR3 is 15 residues. Per the germline V gene, CDR1 is SNHLY and CDR2 is FYNNEI. The CDR3 region is CASNPGQGILNEQFF. DNA for the CDR3: TGTGCCAGCAATCCGGGACAGGGAATTCTTAATGAGCAGTTCTTC.

This chain joins TRBV18 and TRBJ1-2; 8 bases are shared with TRBD1. Germline CDR1 KGHSH, CDR2 LQKENI. The CDR3 extends over 14 amino acids. The V and J ends lost 5 bases and 8 bases, in that order; junction bases with no gene match: 10. CDR3 amino acids: CASSADGQGRGYTF. The CDR3 DNA is TGTGCCAGCTCAGCCGATGGACAGGGTCGGGGCTACACCTTC. Using reference TRBV18 and TRBJ1-2 for the parts outside the CDR3, the full variable domain is NAGVMQNPRHLVRRRGQEARLRCSPMKGHSHVYWYRQLPEEGLKFMVYLQKENIIDESGMPKERFSAEFPKEGPSILRIQQVVRGDSAAYFCASSADGQGRGYTFGSGTRLTVV.

The chain links TRBV5-1 to TRBJ2-7, with D possibly TRBD1 on 5 matching bases. Trimming removed 0 bases at V and 5 bases at J, with 12 bases between. From germline, CDR1 is SGHRS and CDR2 YFSETQ. CDR3 length: 14 amino acids. The CDR3 spells CASSLARDNDEQYF. CDR3 nucleotide sequence: TGCGCCAGCAGCTTGGCCAGGGATAATGACGAGCAGTACTTC.

Note on this clone: One end of the junction does not line up with germline, which may come from a read error. The chain recombines TRBV7-7 with TRBJ2-7; 8 bases fit TRBD2. This CDR3 has 13 residues. The germline gives CDR1 SSHAT, CDR2 FNYEAQ (reference sequence). This chain's CDR3 is CASSLGLAEEQYF. In DNA form, the CDR3 reads TGTGCTAGCAGCTTAGGACTAGCAGAAGAGCAGTACTTC.

This clone was seen just once. The gene calls are TRBV28 and TRBJ2-3, with D tentatively TRBD2 (7 bases). Trimming removed 2 bases at V and 3 bases at J, with 18 bases between. The germline V gene encodes CDR1 MDHEN and CDR2 SYDVKM. The CDR3 is made up of 17 amino acids. This chain's CDR3 is CASSLSLWGRGTDTQYF. Written as DNA, the CDR3 is TGTGCCAGCAGTTTAAGTCTTTGGGGGCGGGGGACAGATACGCAGTATTTT.

The V gene is TRBV5-1, the J gene TRBJ2-2; D remains ambiguous. Germline assignment: CDR1 SGHRS and CDR2 YFSETQ. The CDR3 spans 14 residues. The ends were cut back, 2 bases at V and 2 bases at J, with 7 bases in the middle. CDR3 sequence reads: CASSFTENTGELFF. In nucleotides, the CDR3 is TGCGCCAGCAGCTTCACAGAAAACACCGGGGAGCTGTTTTTT. Full variable domain (rest looked up from reference TRBV5-1 and TRBJ2-2): KAGVTQTPRYLIKTRGQQVTLSCSPISGHRSVSWYQQTPGQGLQFLFEYFSETQRNKGNFPGRFSGRQFSNSRSEMNVSTLELGDSALYLCASSFTENTGELFFGEGSRLTVL.

The chain links TRBV6-5 to TRBJ1-1, with D uncertain. V was shortened by 0 bases and J by 0 bases, with 8 bases between the two germline ends. The germline V gene has CDR1 MNHEY and CDR2 SVGAGI. This CDR3 is 15 amino acids long. The CDR3, as DNA: TGTGCCAGCAGTTACTCAAGACACATGAACACTGAAGCTTTCTTT. It yields the protein CASSYSRHMNTEAFF.

The V call is TRBV15, the J call TRBJ1-2; no definite D call. V shed 1 base and J shed 8 bases, with 17 bases lying between them. CDR3 length: 15 amino acids. Germline V gives CDR1 LNHNV, CDR2 YYDKDF (reference sequence). CDR3: CATSRAGGYPWGYTF. As DNA, the CDR3 is TGTGCCACCAGCAGAGCTGGCGGTTACCCTTGGGGCTACACCTTC.